This entry lists 9 T cell receptor beta chains sequenced from one sample in a study of regulatory T cells in long-lasting Graves disease. In building TCR beta libraries, iRepertoire HTBI primers were used together with Arm-PCR of CDR3 regions. MiXCR was run by TCRdb on the multiplex PCR reads, yielding one entry per CDR3 protein. The sample consists of approximately 470,000 distinct CDR3 sequences, about a fifth of them appearing once. Time point indicated: persistent/refractory GD, antithyroid drugs over 5 years with positive TRAb. Following extraction of RNA from PBMCs, that RNA was used to make the TCR library. This sample comprised peripheral blood mononuclear cells (PBMCs), obtained when the disease was refractory, from a patient treated with antithyroid drugs. The receptors come from a female donor with Graves disease.

This clonotype was counted ten times or more. V is TRBV6-1 and J is TRBJ1-2; weak D call: TRBD1 (5 bases). V was clipped by 3 bases and J by 1 base, with 18 bases between them. Germline V gives CDR1 MNHNS, CDR2 SASEGT. There are 17 residues in the CDR3. Here the CDR3 DNA reads TGTGCCAGCAGTGAGTTCGTAGGGGTTCCAAATAACTATGGCTACACCTTC. Translating gives CASSEFVGVPNNYGYTF.

This clonotype turned up a few times. The chain carries TRBV4-1 and TRBJ1-1; D is uncertain. Germline V gives CDR1 MGHRA, CDR2 YSYEKL. Trimming took 2 bases from V and 2 from J, leaving 12 bases between them. The CDR3 runs to 15 residues. The CDR3 nucleotides read TGCGCCAGCAGCCAACTGGCCGGCTCCAACACTGAAGCTTTCTTT. Translated: CASSQLAGSNTEAFF.

This clonotype has a count of ten or more. The CDR3 DNA follows: TGTGCCAGCAGTTTACTCCCAGGGGAGGTGGACTATGGCTACACCTTC. Protein sequence: CASSLLPGEVDYGYTF. The chain joins TRBV28 to TRBJ1-2; D possibly corresponds to TRBD1 (6 bases). The V and J ends lost 2 bases and 3 bases respectively, with 16 bases between them. The CDR3 runs to 16 residues. The germline CDR1 and CDR2 sequences are MDHEN and SYDVKM.

There are many counts of this clonotype. J is TRBJ2-2 and V is TRBV28; 7 nucleotides match TRBD2. This CDR3 is 14 amino acids long. V shed 7 bases, J shed 7 bases, and the junction held 9 bases outside the gene matches. Per germline, CDR1 MDHEN and CDR2 SYDVKM. The CDR3, as DNA: TGTGCCAGCATGAGGGGAGGGCCTGACGGGGAGCTGTTTTTT. Its protein product is CASMRGGPDGELFF.

The V call is TRBV5-1, the J call TRBJ2-7, with D perhaps TRBD1 (8 bases). In germline, CDR1 is SGHRS, CDR2 YFSETQ. The CDR3 is made up of 15 amino acids. Trimming stripped 4 bases from V and 5 bases from J, with 19 bases between. The CDR3 protein is CASSRHRGRVDEQYF. The DNA of the CDR3 is TGCGCCAGCAGCCGCCACAGGGGGAGGGTCGACGAGCAGTACTTC.

The J gene is TRBJ1-4, the V gene TRBV5-1; D gene unclear. The CDR3 consists of 15 residues. Germline CDR1 is SGHRS and CDR2 is YFSETQ. V was shortened by 0 bases and J by 2 bases, with 8 bases between the two germline ends. CDR3 nucleotides: TGCGCCAGCAGCTTGGCACCGGTTACTAATGAAAAACTGTTTTTT. Amino acids: CASSLAPVTNEKLFF.

This clonotype was detected ten times or more. The V call is TRBV28, the J call TRBJ1-2; D perhaps matches TRBD1 (5 bases). V lost 3 bases to trimming and J lost 2 bases, with 10 bases between them. The CDR3 contains 14 residues. Germline V gene data show CDR1 as MDHEN and CDR2 as SYDVKM. CDR3 nucleotide sequence: TGTGCCAGCAGTTTTTTATGGGGGAACTATGGCTACACCTTC. This translates into CASSFLWGNYGYTF.

As for this clonotype: The missing conserved phenylalanine or tryptophan at the end of this CDR3 makes a read error likely. This chain links TRBV20-1 with TRBJ1-4; 7 bases are shared with TRBD1. Germline CDR1 DFQATT, CDR2 SNEGSKA (reference sequence). The CDR3 runs 15 residues. The junction had 7 bases not matched to a gene; V was cut back by 6 bases and J by 0 bases. The CDR3 reads CSARDSRATNEKLFL. In DNA, the CDR3 is TGCAGTGCACGGGACAGCCGAGCAACTAATGAAAAACTGTTTCTT.

The chain recombines TRBV5-1 with TRBJ1-1, with D perhaps matching TRBD1 (6 bases). Between the trimmed V and J ends, which lost 7 bases and 3 bases, there was a span of 25 bases. Germline lookup yields CDR1 SGHRS and CDR2 YFSETQ. The CDR3 covers 17 residues. In DNA form, the CDR3 reads TGCGCCAGCCCCACCCGGCAGAGGGGGTGGTGGGACACTGAAGCTTTCTTT. This sequence encodes CASPTRQRGWWDTEAFF. Full variable domain (outside the CDR3, taken from reference TRBV5-1 and TRBJ1-1): KAGVTQTPRYLIKTRGQQVTLSCSPISGHRSVSWYQQTPGQGLQFLFEYFSETQRNKGNFPGRFSGRQFSNSRSEMNVSTLELGDSALYLCASPTRQRGWWDTEAFFGQGTRLTVV.